This T cell receptor beta chain was identified in a study of Graves' ophthalmopathy and Graves' hyperthyroidism. CDR1 KGHDR and CDR2 SFDVKD come from the germline V gene. This CDR3 is built from 15 residues. V shed 4 bases and J shed 6 bases, with 15 bases lying between them. In this sample, this clonotype turned up once. RNA transcripts were the source from which TCR beta CDR3 regions were amplified. Investigators did first-round RT-PCR with HTBI primers, then second-round multiplex PCR. TCRdb re-derived calls from the multiplex PCR reads in MiXCR, one entry per CDR3 protein. This table has around 670,000 distinct CDR3 sequences, 40% appearing once. Having ophthalmopathy, the donors showed moderate-to-severe activity, CAS ≥3 and NOSPECS ≥4, with disease lasting under 3 months.

V gene TRBV24-1 combines with J gene TRBJ1-5, with TRBD1 as a possible D gene (5 bases). The sequenced material came from peripheral blood. The origin of this receptor is an adult man with Graves' ophthalmopathy. CDR3 coding DNA: TGTGCCACCAGTGACCCAGGGAAAGGAATTCAGCCCCAGCATTTT. Translation gives CATSDPGKGIQPQHF.